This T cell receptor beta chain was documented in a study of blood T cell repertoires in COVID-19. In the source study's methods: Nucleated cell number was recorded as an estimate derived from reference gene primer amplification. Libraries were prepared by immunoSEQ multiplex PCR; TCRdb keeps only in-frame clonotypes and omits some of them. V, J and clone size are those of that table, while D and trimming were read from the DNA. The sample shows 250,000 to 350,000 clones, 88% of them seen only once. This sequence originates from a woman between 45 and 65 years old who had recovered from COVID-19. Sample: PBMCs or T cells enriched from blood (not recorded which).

CDR3 in DNA: TGTGCCACCAGCAGAGACAGGGGAAGTGAAAAACTGTTTTTT. Its protein is CATSRDRGSEKLFF. V and J are TRBV15 and TRBJ1-4; tentatively, D is TRBD1 (6 bases). The CDR3 sequence is 14 residues long. Germline CDR1 and CDR2: LNHNV and YYDKDF (reference sequence). V was shortened by 0 bases and J by 7 bases, with 9 bases between the two germline ends.